Below, 9 T cell receptor beta chains from the same sample are listed, as sequenced in a study of control samples from healthy donors and cancer patients. Repertoires were generated with immunoSEQ multiplex PCR, while TCRdb's copy carries only in-frame clones and drops some. Of around 50,000 clones in the sample, about 95% were seen once. Sample: blood. These TCRs come from a man aged 25 to 40 in good health.

The rearrangement uses TRBV27 and TRBJ1-1, with D perhaps matching TRBD1 (6 bases). Germline lookup yields CDR1 MNHEY and CDR2 SMNVEV (reference sequence). This CDR3 is built from 13 residues. The V gene lost 3 bases and the J gene lost 1 base, with 6 bases spanning the gap. CDR3 residues: CASSLTGNTEAFF. CDR3 nucleotide sequence: TGTGCCAGCAGTTTGACAGGGAACACTGAAGCTTTCTTT.

Only one count was recorded for this clone. The genes are TRBV7-2 and TRBJ1-6; 7 positions match TRBD1. There are 16 residues in the CDR3. Per germline, CDR1 SGHTA and CDR2 FQGNSA. The J segment lost 1 base and the V segment lost 1 base, leaving 1 base of the junction unmatched. The CDR3 DNA reads as TGTGCCAGCAGCTTAGAACAGGGGTCCTATAATTCACCCCTCCACTTT. Its protein product is CASSLEQGSYNSPLHF.

The genes are TRBV19 and TRBJ1-4; tentatively, D is TRBD1 (6 bases). The V end lost 7 bases, the J end lost 3 bases, and 15 bases lay between the germline ends. The CDR3 totals 15 residues. Germline V gives CDR1 LNHDA, CDR2 SQIVND (reference sequence). In DNA form, the CDR3 reads TGTGCCAGTAAGGACGGGACACTGCCTAATGAAAAACTGTTTTTT. Its protein product is CASKDGTLPNEKLFF.

The chain is built from TRBV3-1 (or the pseudogene TRBV3-2) and TRBJ1-2, with TRBD1 matching 9 bases. Per the germline V gene, CDR1 is LGHDT and CDR2 is YNNKEL (reference sequence). This CDR3 region has 13 residues. Trimming cost V 4 bases and J 8 bases; bases outside gene matches: 5. This chain's CDR3 is CASSPGTGYGYTF. The DNA for the CDR3 is TGTGCCAGCAGCCCCGGGACAGGGTACGGCTACACCTTC.

The chain joins TRBV5-1 to TRBJ1-2, with 10 bases matching TRBD1. Germline lookup yields CDR1 SGHRS and CDR2 YFSETQ. The CDR3 loop spans 16 amino acids. Losses at the gene ends were 6 bases for V and 7 bases for J; bases not matched to a gene: 15. CDR3 coding DNA: TGCGCCAGCAAGACTTACGGGACAGGGGCCGGGAGTGGCTACACCTTC. Its translation: CASKTYGTGAGSGYTF.

Notes on this clone: At one end, the junction sequence differs from germline, possibly due to a read error. The CDR3 nucleotides read TGCCCCCCCAGCAAAGGGGGGGGCTCCTATAATTCACCCCTCCACTTT. This encodes CPPSKGGGSYNSPLHF. This chain links TRBV9 with TRBJ1-6; D perhaps matches TRBD1 (6 bases). The CDR3 is 16 amino acids. Germline CDR1 is SGDLS and CDR2 is YYNGEE.

The rearrangement uses TRBV7-2 and TRBJ1-5; tentative D call: TRBD1 (6 bases). Germline assignment: CDR1 SGHTA and CDR2 FQGNSA. V lost 6 bases, J lost 2 bases, and 14 bases lay in between. The CDR3 is 15 amino acids. CDR3 sequence reads: CASRGGVDGNQPQHF. As DNA, the CDR3 is TGTGCCAGCAGGGGGGGCGTGGACGGCAATCAGCCCCAGCATTTT.

The chain carries TRBV28 and TRBJ1-2, with TRBD1 matching over 7 bases. Germline trimming cut 5 bases from V and 6 bases from J; bases unmatched to any gene: 3. The CDR3 spans 12 residues. Germline assignment: CDR1 MDHEN and CDR2 SYDVKM. This CDR3 reads CASSRTGDGYTF. The CDR3 DNA reads TGTGCCAGCAGTCGGACAGGTGATGGCTACACCTTC.

V is TRBV7-6 and J is TRBJ2-1; TRBD2 is a possible D gene (5 bases). Germline CDR1 is SGHVS and CDR2 is FNYEAQ. V was clipped by 4 bases and J by 7 bases, with 8 bases between them. The CDR3 has 12 residues. CDR3 coding DNA: TGTGCCAGCAGCTCAACGGGAAATGAGCAGTTCTTC. It is translated as CASSSTGNEQFF.